Below are 21 T cell receptor beta chains sequenced from a single sample in a study of blood T cells in healthy people across ages (dated by TCRdb to the mid-2010s). Libraries were constructed by 5' RACE. The sequencing machine was an Illumina HiSeq 2500. A second roughly 6 to 11 cycle PCR used a sample-barcoded 5' primer and a J-beta primer mix. Starting from the raw public reads, TCRdb applied fastp trimming at Q25, assembled clones with MiXCR and retained in-frame beta chains. CDR3 protein sequences are deduplicated, and each keeps its most common genes and DNA. This sample gives approximately 800,000 distinct CDR3 sequences in total; roughly 56% of them show up just once. The biggest ten clones account for roughly 24% of the sample. The sample comprised blood. All receptors derive from a man aged 40-50 years in good health.

This rearrangement joins TRBV7-6 to TRBJ1-1; D remains unclear. The CDR3 is 14 amino acids. From germline, CDR1 is SGHVS and CDR2 FNYEAQ. Trimming cost V 5 bases and J 1 base, with 11 bases left between them. The CDR3 DNA is TGTGCCAGCAGCGTTAGGGCCGGGAACACTGAAGCTTTCTTT. Residues: CASSVRAGNTEAFF.

This clonotype was picked up many times. The rearrangement joins TRBV6-5 to TRBJ2-1; D call uncertain. V lost 4 bases to trimming and J lost 0 bases, with 10 bases between them. The length of the CDR3 is 15 residues. Per the germline V gene, CDR1 is MNHEY and CDR2 is SVGAGI. CDR3 DNA: TGTGCCAGCAGTTTAGACCGAAGCTCCTACAATGAGCAGTTCTTC. Translation: CASSLDRSSYNEQFF.

The sample holds many counts of this clonotype. The chain uses TRBV14 and TRBJ2-1; 7 bases fit TRBD2. The CDR3 sequence is 11 residues long. Germline V lookup: CDR1 SGHDN, CDR2 FVKESK. The J segment lost 13 bases and the V segment lost 1 base, leaving 1 base of the junction unmatched. The CDR3 DNA follows: TGTGCCAGCAGCCAAGGGGGACTACAGTTCTTC. Protein: CASSQGGLQFF. Combining the CDR3 with reference TRBV14 and TRBJ2-1 gives the whole variable domain EAGVTQFPSHSVIEKGQTVTLRCDPISGHDNLYWYRRVMGKEIKFLLHFVKESKQDESGMPNNRFLAERTGGTYSTLKVQPAELEDSGVYFCASSQGGLQFFGPGTRLTVL.

A note on this clonotype: At one of its ends the junction is not consistent with the germline gene, which may arise from a read error. V usage is TRBV4-3 and J usage is TRBJ1-6; D not resolved. In germline, CDR1 is LGHNA, CDR2 YSLEER. There are 14 residues in the CDR3. Written as DNA, the CDR3 is TGCGCCTGCAGCCGGAGCCTAAATAATTCACCCCTCCACTTT. It is translated as CACSRSLNNSPLHF.

This clonotype was counted a single time. The chain recombines TRBV4-2 with TRBJ2-5, with 12 bases identical to TRBD2. Germline-derived CDR1 and CDR2 are LGHNA and YNFKEQ. The CDR3 is 18 residues long. J lost 11 bases, V lost 4 bases, and 20 bases had no gene match. The CDR3 loop is CASSPDPLAGGRHNEQYF. CDR3 nucleotides: TGTGCCAGCAGCCCCGACCCCCTAGCGGGGGGGCGGCACAATGAGCAGTACTTC.

This clonotype showed up many times. The rearrangement uses TRBV7-2 and TRBJ2-5; 8 nucleotides agree with TRBD2. The CDR3 loop spans 13 amino acids. V gave up 5 bases and J gave up 7 bases; unmatched junction bases: 6. Per the germline V gene, CDR1 is SGHTA and CDR2 is FQGNSA. As DNA, the CDR3 is TGTGCCAGCAGCCGGGAGGGAGGGGCGACCCAGTACTTC. This encodes CASSREGGATQYF.

The chain combines TRBV20-1 with TRBJ1-2; D is unresolved. Trimming shortened V by 2 bases and J by 0 bases, and 10 bases separated the two germline ends. The CDR3 covers 14 residues. Germline CDR1 and CDR2: DFQATT and SNEGSKA (reference sequence). In nucleotides, the CDR3 is TGCAGTGCTAGATCCAACCTAGCTAACTATGGCTACACCTTC. Its protein product is CSARSNLANYGYTF.

This clonotype was found a few times. V gene TRBV24-1 combines with J gene TRBJ2-4, with 10 bases lining up with TRBD2. The CDR3 loop spans 18 amino acids. The V gene's germline CDR1 is KGHDR and CDR2 SFDVKD. The ends lost 2 bases at V and 13 bases at J; junction bases unmatched: 19. The CDR3 is CATSDSRAGGPNYNEQYF. The CDR3 bases are TGTGCCACCAGTGATTCGAGAGCGGGAGGGCCTAATTACAATGAGCAGTACTTC.

This clonotype was picked up a small number of times. This rearrangement joins TRBV29-1 to TRBJ2-5; a possible D gene is TRBD1 (5 bases). Germline V gene sequence: CDR1 SQVTM, CDR2 ANQGSEA. V gave up 4 bases and J gave up 2 bases, with 8 bases separating them. This CDR3 is 12 amino acids long. The DNA for the CDR3 is TGCAGCGTTGGACAGTTGCAAGAGACCCAGTACTTC. Translating gives CSVGQLQETQYF.

The chain has TRBV5-1 and TRBJ2-7, with D maybe TRBD2 (5 bases). The germline CDR1 and CDR2 sequences are SGHRS and YFSETQ. The CDR3 has 16 residues. The V end was cut by 5 bases, the J end by 0 bases, with 18 bases between. CDR3 loop: CASRSREVVSSYEQYF. The CDR3, as DNA: TGCGCCAGCAGGTCCCGGGAAGTCGTGAGCTCCTACGAGCAGTACTTC.

The gene calls are TRBV7-3 and TRBJ1-2; no firm D call. The CDR3 sequence is 14 residues long. V lost 5 bases, J lost 7 bases, and 17 bases lay in between. CDR1 SGHTA and CDR2 FQGTGA come from the germline V gene. The chain's CDR3 is CASSTPDGESGYTF. As DNA, the CDR3 is TGTGCCAGCAGCACACCCGACGGGGAGTCTGGCTACACCTTC. Drawing the rest from reference TRBV7-3 and TRBJ1-2, the complete variable domain is GAGVSQTPSNKVTEKGKYVELRCDPISGHTALYWYRQSLGQGPEFLIYFQGTGAADDSGLPNDRFFAVRPEGSVSTLKIQRTERGDSAVYLCASSTPDGESGYTFGSGTRLTVV.

Points on this clonotype: A much bigger clone sits one base away, suggesting this may be a read error. V is TRBV20-1 and J is TRBJ2-7, with D possibly matching TRBD1 (5 bases). Germline loops: CDR1 DFQATT, CDR2 SNEGSKA (reference sequence). The CDR3 sequence is 14 residues long. The V end was cut by 5 bases, the J end by 6 bases, with 20 bases between. CDR3 region: CSAYSGKASGEQYF. CDR3 bases: TGCAGTGCTTATTCAGGGAAAGCTAGTGGCGAGCAGTACTTC.

The rearrangement uses TRBV10-3 and TRBJ1-2; 8 nucleotides agree with TRBD1. Germline CDR1 and CDR2: ENHRY and SYGVKD. V lost 10 bases to trimming and J lost 4 bases; unmatched junction nucleotides: 11. The CDR3 has 14 amino acids. Here the CDR3 reads CASRTGINGYGYTF. The CDR3, as DNA: TGTGCCAGTAGGACAGGGATCAACGGCTATGGCTACACCTTC.

CDR3 in DNA: TGTGCCAGCAGCCCAAGCGACCTACGGGGAGGCTACACCTTC. Translation: CASSPSDLRGGYTF. The chain combines TRBV5-6 with TRBJ1-2; D ambiguous. The germline V gene encodes CDR1 SGHDT and CDR2 YYEEEE. Trimming stripped 4 bases from V and 8 bases from J, with 18 bases between. The CDR3 has 14 residues.

The chain joins TRBV24-1 to TRBJ2-3; D not resolved. V was trimmed by 8 bases and J by 3 bases, leaving 11 bases between them. Germline assignment: CDR1 KGHDR and CDR2 SFDVKD. CDR3 length: 13 residues. In nucleotides, the CDR3 is TGTGCCACCACCAGTGGGGATACAGATACGCAGTATTTT. Translation: CATTSGDTDTQYF.

This sequence joins TRBV24-1 and TRBJ1-1, with D possibly TRBD1 on 6 matching bases. The CDR3 totals 14 residues. Germline assignment: CDR1 KGHDR and CDR2 SFDVKD. The V end lost 8 bases, the J end lost 10 bases, and 22 bases lay between the germline ends. The CDR3 region is CATTPRGQDLVAFF. In DNA, the CDR3 is TGTGCCACCACCCCCAGGGGACAAGACCTTGTAGCTTTCTTT.

The chain joins TRBV7-9 to TRBJ2-7, with 8 bases fitting TRBD1. This CDR3 comprises 13 residues. Losses at the gene ends were 4 bases for V and 6 bases for J; bases not matched to a gene: 5. Germline V gene lookup returns CDR1 SEHNR and CDR2 FQNEAQ (reference sequence). The CDR3 is CASSSQGAGEQYF. The CDR3 DNA is TGTGCCAGCAGCTCCCAGGGGGCTGGCGAGCAGTACTTC. Combining the CDR3 with reference TRBV7-9 and TRBJ2-7 gives the whole variable domain DTGVSQNPRHKITKRGQNVTFRCDPISEHNRLYWYRQTLGQGPEFLTYFQNEAQLEKSRLLSDRFSAERPKGSFSTLEIQRTEQGDSAMYLCASSSQGAGEQYFGPGTRLTVT.

The chain joins TRBV25-1 to TRBJ2-4, with D tentatively TRBD1 (5 bases). Germline values: CDR1 MGHDK, CDR2 SYGVNS. This CDR3 has 17 amino acids. Trimming stripped 4 bases from V and 2 bases from J, with 18 bases between. CDR3 coding DNA: TGTGCCAGCAGTGTAAAAGGGGATGGATTAACCAAAAACATTCAGTACTTC. Translating it yields CASSVKGDGLTKNIQYF.

Note on this clonotype: A much more abundant neighbour one base away suggests this may be a read error. CDR3 DNA: TGTGCCAACAGCTCCGGACAGGGAACTAATGAAAAACTGTTTTTT. Its protein is CANSSGQGTNEKLFF. The rearrangement uses TRBV9 and TRBJ1-4; 8 bases agree with TRBD1. The CDR3 is made up of 15 amino acids. Germline V lookup: CDR1 SGDLS, CDR2 YYNGEE.

The genes are TRBV7-2 and TRBJ2-1; D is tentatively TRBD1 or TRBD2 (5 bases each). Germline-derived CDR1 and CDR2 are SGHTA and FQGNSA. The CDR3 contains 18 residues. The ends were cut back, 5 bases at V and 3 bases at J, with 23 bases in the middle. The CDR3 spells CASSVELPGAANYNEQFF. The CDR3 coding sequence is TGTGCCAGCAGCGTCGAACTCCCCGGGGCAGCCAACTACAATGAGCAGTTCTTC.

The chain uses TRBV5-1 and TRBJ2-5; D is tentatively TRBD1 or TRBD2 (5 bases each). The CDR3 is made up of 13 amino acids. The V gene lost 4 bases and the J gene lost 11 bases, with 18 bases spanning the gap. The germline gives CDR1 SGHRS, CDR2 YFSETQ. In DNA form, the CDR3 reads TGCGCCAGCAGCCCCCGGGACCCCTCGGAGCAGTACTTC. It is translated as CASSPRDPSEQYF.